Sequencing of this T cell receptor beta chain was carried out in a study of blood T cell repertoires in COVID-19. On the study more broadly: Researchers got acute and convalescent COVID-19 samples from the United States, Italy and Spain. Nucleic acid was either cDNA or gDNA, and it came from T cells, B-cell-depleted T cells, or PBMCs.

In the authors' workflow: Amplified reference gene primers provided the basis for estimating nucleated cell counts. This table comes from immunoSEQ multiplex PCR, and its TCRdb copy is limited to in-frame clones, with some not included. V and J calls and clone size are given by that table; D and trimming were obtained from the DNA. The sample holds about 97,000 clones, about 87% seen once. Germline CDR1 reads MNHNY; CDR2 reads SVGAGI (reference sequence). The CDR3 spans 14 residues. Trimming removed 2 bases from V and 10 bases from J; junction bases left unmatched: 6. Input material: peripheral blood. The receptor's source is a human donor in a cohort sampled during active COVID-19. The chain carries TRBV6-6 and TRBJ1-2, with 11 bases matching TRBD1. The CDR3 DNA reads TGTGCCAGCAGTTACGGGGACAGGGGGTCTTTCTACACCTTC. Residues: CASSYGDRGSFYTF.